This TCR beta chain comes out of a study of CD8 T cells in ankylosing spondylitis (dated by TCRdb to 2016 to 2017). Regarding the study in general: The study set out to find disease-linked TCR variants by profiling T cell receptor beta repertoires in ankylosing spondylitis patients and healthy donors. The full study cohort comprised roughly 24 ankylosing spondylitis patients and about 110 healthy donors. Peripheral blood samples were taken, and synovial fluid was additionally collected from ankylosing spondylitis patients.

The germline V gene (reference sequence) provides CDR1 DFQATT and CDR2 SNEGSKA. The V and J ends are trimmed by 6 bases and 0 bases, leaving 19 bases between them. Including the terminal cysteine and phenylalanine, the CDR3 comprises 16 residues. The entry retains the CDR3 DNA only, 48 bases that are in frame from base 1. Remarks on this clonotype: It lacks a known antigen. It has no much larger one-base neighbor in the sample; base qualities were not kept.

TCRdb shows the sequencer as Illumina HiSeq 2500. TCR beta libraries were prepared by quantitative 5'-RACE with molecular barcodes. From the authors' description of their analysis: A new computational method, built on a probabilistic model of VDJ rearrangement, was used to identify disease-linked TCR variants. The public reads were quality trimmed at Q25 with fastp and then assembled into clones with MiXCR by TCRdb, keeping productive beta chains. Each entry merges the rows of one CDR3 protein and shows their most common DNA and genes. These V and J calls derive from TCRdb rather than the authors' analysis. Within this sample are some 92,000 distinct CDR3 sequences, with about 27% of them counted one time only. The leading ten clones occupy roughly 60% of the sample. Overall study outcomes, separate from this receptor: In peripheral blood, the disease-linked clones were found at relatively low frequencies and had a CD8+ phenotype. According to the report, matched synovial fluid samples from ankylosing spondylitis patients were significantly enriched for the disease-linked clones. Blood from ankylosing spondylitis patients appeared to be characterized by a TCR beta motif made up of seven or eight highly homologous amino acid variants. Some motif variants had previously been reported in the synovial fluid and blood of reactive arthritis patients, which suggests shared mechanisms of disease initiation.

This sequence originates from a male donor with ankylosing spondylitis or in good health (not recorded which). The sample comprised blood, either unsorted or a sorted T cell fraction (not recorded which). The chain uses TRBV20-1 and TRBJ2-3, with TRBD2 as a weak D call on 6 bases. In nucleotides, the sequence is TGCAGTGCCGTTAACGTCGGGAGCACTAGCACAGATACGCAGTATTTT. Translated, this gives CSAVNVGSTSTDTQYF.